A single T cell receptor (beta chain) is shown here with its context. The sample originates from a study of shared clonotypes between healthy human individuals. Clones were sequenced by immunoSEQ multiplex PCR, and TCRdb holds only the in-frame ones, with some missing. The sample holds about 960,000 clones, 76% seen once. CDR1 is SEHNR, CDR2 FQNEAQ, per germline (reference sequence). CDR3 size: 14 residues. V was pared by 3 bases and J by 7 bases, with 7 bases of the junction left unmatched. Sequencing used memory CD4+ T cells sorted from blood. Subset indicated: CD45RA-negative fraction. V is TRBV7-9 and J is TRBJ2-7; 9 bases align to TRBD2. This clonotype originated in a man younger than 30 in good health. The CDR3 reads CASSLASGRFEQYF. CDR3 bases: TGTGCCAGCAGCTTGGCCAGCGGGAGGTTTGAGCAGTACTTC.